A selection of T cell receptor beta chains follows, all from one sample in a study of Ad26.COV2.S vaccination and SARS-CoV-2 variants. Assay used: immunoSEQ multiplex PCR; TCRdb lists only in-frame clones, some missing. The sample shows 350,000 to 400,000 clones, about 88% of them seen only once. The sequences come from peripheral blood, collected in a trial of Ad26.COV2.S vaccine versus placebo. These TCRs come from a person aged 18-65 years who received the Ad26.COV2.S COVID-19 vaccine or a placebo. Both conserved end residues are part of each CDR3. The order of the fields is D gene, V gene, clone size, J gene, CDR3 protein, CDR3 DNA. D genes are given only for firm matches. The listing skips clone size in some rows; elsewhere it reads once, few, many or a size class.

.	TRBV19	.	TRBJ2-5	CASSMARETQYF	TGTGCCAGTAGTATGGCCCGGGAGACCCAGTACTTC
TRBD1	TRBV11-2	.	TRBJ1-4	CASSSRDRGGEKLFF	TGTGCCAGCAGCTCCCGAGACAGGGGAGGCGAAAAACTGTTTTTT
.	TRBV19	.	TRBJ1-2	CASSEAMGDYGYTF	TGTGCCAGTAGTGAGGCCATGGGGGACTATGGCTACACCTTC
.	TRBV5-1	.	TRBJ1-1	CASSLKGVTGSTEAFF	TGCGCCAGCAGCTTGAAGGGCGTTACGGGGAGCACTGAAGCTTTCTTT
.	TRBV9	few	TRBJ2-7	CASSVGPINYEQYF	TGTGCCAGCAGCGTCGGGCCTATTAACTACGAGCAGTACTTC
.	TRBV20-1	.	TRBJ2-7	CSAIRNYEQYF	TGCAGTGCGATCCGAAACTACGAGCAGTACTTC
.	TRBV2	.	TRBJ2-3	CASSEGLSSTDTQYF	TGTGCCAGCAGTGAAGGACTCTCAAGCACAGATACGCAGTATTTT
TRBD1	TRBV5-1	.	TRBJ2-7	CASSPGQDYEQYF	TGCGCCAGCAGCCCGGGACAGGACTACGAGCAGTACTTC
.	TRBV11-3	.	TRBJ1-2	CASEHTGSGGYTF	TGTGCCAGCGAACATACAGGGTCTGGGGGCTACACCTTC
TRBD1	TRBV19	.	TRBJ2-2	CASKDRPNTGELFF	TGTGCCAGTAAGGACAGGCCGAACACCGGGGAGCTGTTTTTT
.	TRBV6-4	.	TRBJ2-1	CASSDPPSAEQFF	TGTGCCAGCAGTGACCCTCCCTCGGCCGAGCAGTTCTTC
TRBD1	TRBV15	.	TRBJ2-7	CATSRGDRPTYEQYF	TGTGCCACCAGCAGAGGGGACAGACCTACCTACGAGCAGTACTTC
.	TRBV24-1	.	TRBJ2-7	CATSDKTGSYEQYF	TGTGCCACCAGTGACAAAACAGGGTCCTACGAGCAGTACTTC
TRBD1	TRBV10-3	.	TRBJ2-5	CAIRPGQSGETQYF	TGTGCCATCAGGCCGGGACAGTCGGGAGAGACCCAGTACTTC
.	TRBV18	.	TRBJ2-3	CASSPIAGHSTDTQYF	TGTGCCAGCTCACCAATAGCCGGACACAGCACAGATACGCAGTATTTT
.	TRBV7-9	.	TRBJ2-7	CASTPWAPLSEQYF	TGTGCCAGCACCCCGTGGGCCCCTCTGTCCGAGCAGTACTTC
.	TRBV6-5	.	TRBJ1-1	CASRILDAGDTEAFF	TGTGCCAGCAGGATCCTCGACGCCGGTGACACTGAAGCTTTCTTT
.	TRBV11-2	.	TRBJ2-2	CASSPSAPGTGELFF	TGTGCCAGCAGCCCCTCTGCCCCGGGCACCGGGGAGCTGTTTTTT
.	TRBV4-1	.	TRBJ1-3	CASSQESPYSGAPGNTIYF	TGCGCCAGCAGCCAAGAATCCCCCTACTCAGGGGCTCCTGGAAACACCATATATTTT
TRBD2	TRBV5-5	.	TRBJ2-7	CASSLRGGAPYEQYF	TGTGCCAGCAGCTTGCGGGGGGGGGCCCCCTACGAGCAGTACTTC
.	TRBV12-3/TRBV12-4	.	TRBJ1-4	CASSSGAEEKLFF	TGTGCCAGCAGTTCCGGGGCAGAAGAAAAACTGTTTTTT
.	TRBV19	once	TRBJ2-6	CASSTQPATSGANVLTF	TGTGCCAGTAGTACGCAGCCAGCTACCTCTGGGGCCAACGTCCTGACTTTC
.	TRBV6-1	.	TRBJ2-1	CASSDFTRGQQFF	TGTGCCAGCAGTGATTTCACTAGAGGGCAGCAGTTCTTC